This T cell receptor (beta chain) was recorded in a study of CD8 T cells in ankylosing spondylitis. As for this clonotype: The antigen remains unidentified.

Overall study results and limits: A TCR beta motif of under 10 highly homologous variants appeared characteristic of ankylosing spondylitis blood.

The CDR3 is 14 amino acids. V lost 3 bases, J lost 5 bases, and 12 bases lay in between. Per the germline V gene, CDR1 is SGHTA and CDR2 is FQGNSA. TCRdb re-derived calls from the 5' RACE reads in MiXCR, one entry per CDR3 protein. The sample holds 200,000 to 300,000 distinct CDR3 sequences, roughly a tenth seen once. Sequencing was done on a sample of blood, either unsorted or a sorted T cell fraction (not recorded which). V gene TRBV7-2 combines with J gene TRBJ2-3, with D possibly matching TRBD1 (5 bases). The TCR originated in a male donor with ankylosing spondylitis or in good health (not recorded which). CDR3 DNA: TGTGCCAGCAGCTTGGTGGCCCAGGGAGATACGCAGTATTTT. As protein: CASSLVAQGDTQYF.